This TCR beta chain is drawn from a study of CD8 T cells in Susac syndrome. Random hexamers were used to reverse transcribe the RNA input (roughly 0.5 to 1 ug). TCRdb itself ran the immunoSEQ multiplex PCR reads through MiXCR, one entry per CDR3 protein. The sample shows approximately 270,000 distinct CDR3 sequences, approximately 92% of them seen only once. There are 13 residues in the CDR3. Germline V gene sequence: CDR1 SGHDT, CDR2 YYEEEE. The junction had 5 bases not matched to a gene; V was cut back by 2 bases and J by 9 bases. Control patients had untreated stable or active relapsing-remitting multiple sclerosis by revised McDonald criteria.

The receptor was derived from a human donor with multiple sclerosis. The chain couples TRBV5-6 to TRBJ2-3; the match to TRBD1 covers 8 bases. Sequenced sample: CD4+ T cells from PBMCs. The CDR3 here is CASSFLQGATQYF. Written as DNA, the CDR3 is TGTGCCAGCAGCTTTTTGCAGGGGGCCACGCAGTATTTT.